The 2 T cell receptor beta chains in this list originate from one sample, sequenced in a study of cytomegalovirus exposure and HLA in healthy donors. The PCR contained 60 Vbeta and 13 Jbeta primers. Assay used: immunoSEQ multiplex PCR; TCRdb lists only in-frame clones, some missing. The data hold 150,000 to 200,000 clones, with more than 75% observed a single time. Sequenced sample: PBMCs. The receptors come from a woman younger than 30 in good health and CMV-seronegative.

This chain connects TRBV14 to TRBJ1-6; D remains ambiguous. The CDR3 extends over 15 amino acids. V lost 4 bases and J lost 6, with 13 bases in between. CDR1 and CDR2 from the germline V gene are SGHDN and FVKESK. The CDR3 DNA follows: TGTGCCAGCAGCCGGCTCAGGTCGTCTAATTCACCCCTCCACTTT. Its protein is CASSRLRSSNSPLHF.

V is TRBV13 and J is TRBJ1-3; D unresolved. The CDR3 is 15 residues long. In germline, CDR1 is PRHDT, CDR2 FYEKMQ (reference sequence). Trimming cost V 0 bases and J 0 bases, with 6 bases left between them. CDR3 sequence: CASSLGGFSGNTIYF. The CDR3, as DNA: TGTGCCAGCAGCTTAGGCGGGTTCTCTGGAAACACCATATATTTT. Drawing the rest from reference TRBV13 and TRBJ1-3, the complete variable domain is AAGVIQSPRHLIKEKRETATLKCYPIPRHDTVYWYQQGPGQDPQFLISFYEKMQSDKGSIPDRFSAQQFSDYHSELNMSSLELGDSALYFCASSLGGFSGNTIYFGEGSWLTVV.